Listed below are T cell receptor beta chains from one sample, sequenced in a study of CXCR3-negative and CXCR3-positive naive CD8 T cells. TCRdb reanalyzed the 5' RACE reads and collapses them to one entry per CDR3 protein, without DNA. The table lists about 5,800 distinct CDR3 sequences. The specimen was naive CXCR3- CD8+ T cells from blood. These receptors originate from a human donor in good health. Some clones in this sample may be carry-over from other donors' samples. The CDR3 runs from the conserved cysteine through the conserved F or W. Fields, in order: J gene, V gene, clone size, CDR3 protein. Part of the rows lack a size; the others show once, few, many or a class for expanded clones.

J gene: TRBJ2-5; V gene: TRBV7-9; clone size: medium-sized; CDR3 protein: CASSFWAAEETQYF
J gene: TRBJ1-1; V gene: TRBV5-1; clone size: .; CDR3 protein: CASSLTGEAFF
J gene: TRBJ2-7; V gene: TRBV20-1; clone size: .; CDR3 protein: CSAREPNSNEQYF
J gene: TRBJ2-7; V gene: TRBV7-9; clone size: medium-sized; CDR3 protein: CASSLITRREQYF
J gene: TRBJ2-1; V gene: TRBV5-1; clone size: medium-sized; CDR3 protein: CASSLVGEQFF
J gene: TRBJ1-6; V gene: TRBV21-1; clone size: .; CDR3 protein: CASETGGILESPLHF
J gene: TRBJ2-3; V gene: TRBV2; clone size: .; CDR3 protein: CASNEGERSTDTQYF
J gene: TRBJ2-7; V gene: TRBV20-1; clone size: .; CDR3 protein: CSASSRQGLSYEQYF
J gene: TRBJ1-5; V gene: TRBV7-2; clone size: medium-sized; CDR3 protein: CASSSWTGASNQPQHF
J gene: TRBJ1-1; V gene: TRBV29-1; clone size: .; CDR3 protein: CSASSGDGNTEAFF
J gene: TRBJ2-7; V gene: TRBV29-1; clone size: medium-sized; CDR3 protein: CSVEIGWNYEQYF
J gene: TRBJ2-7; V gene: TRBV29-1; clone size: .; CDR3 protein: CSVVWSGLYEQYF
J gene: TRBJ2-7; V gene: TRBV19; clone size: .; CDR3 protein: CASSMGVSLDEQYF
J gene: TRBJ2-7; V gene: TRBV4-1; clone size: medium-sized; CDR3 protein: CASSQDPGIPDYEQYF
J gene: TRBJ1-5; V gene: TRBV6-5; clone size: medium-sized; CDR3 protein: CASSYGGSQPQHF
J gene: TRBJ2-3; V gene: TRBV5-1; clone size: medium-sized; CDR3 protein: CASSLIPSSGYDTQYF
J gene: TRBJ2-1; V gene: TRBV7-2; clone size: medium-sized; CDR3 protein: CASSGGLGNEQFF
J gene: TRBJ2-5; V gene: TRBV29-1; clone size: medium-sized; CDR3 protein: CSVVWGEETQYF
J gene: TRBJ1-1; V gene: TRBV6-5; clone size: .; CDR3 protein: CASSAGRGTTEAFF
J gene: TRBJ1-1; V gene: TRBV14; clone size: .; CDR3 protein: CASSQEMSPEAFF
J gene: TRBJ2-4; V gene: TRBV6-2/TRBV6-3; clone size: .; CDR3 protein: CASSVDREVNIQYF
J gene: TRBJ1-1; V gene: TRBV5-6; clone size: .; CDR3 protein: CASSLWVDPEAFF
J gene: TRBJ2-3; V gene: TRBV19; clone size: medium-sized; CDR3 protein: CASSIDLGSDTQYF
J gene: TRBJ2-7; V gene: TRBV6-1; clone size: medium-sized; CDR3 protein: CASSEGHPGQAYEQYF
J gene: TRBJ2-3; V gene: TRBV29-1; clone size: medium-sized; CDR3 protein: CSVEGTGYADTQYF
J gene: TRBJ2-5; V gene: TRBV15; clone size: medium-sized; CDR3 protein: CATSSAGGETQYF
J gene: TRBJ2-7; V gene: TRBV7-9; clone size: .; CDR3 protein: CASSSGTAIHEQYF
J gene: TRBJ2-1; V gene: TRBV11-1; clone size: .; CDR3 protein: CASSFSGGLAYNEQFF
J gene: TRBJ2-7; V gene: TRBV29-1; clone size: medium-sized; CDR3 protein: CSVRTGKSYEQYF
J gene: TRBJ2-1; V gene: TRBV6-5; clone size: .; CDR3 protein: CASSDQDRAGGNEQFF
J gene: TRBJ2-5; V gene: TRBV20-1; clone size: .; CDR3 protein: CSAPWSETQYF
J gene: TRBJ2-5; V gene: TRBV21-1; clone size: .; CDR3 protein: CASSSQREEETQYF
J gene: TRBJ2-3; V gene: TRBV29-1; clone size: medium-sized; CDR3 protein: CSVVGTEVRTDTQYF
J gene: TRBJ2-2; V gene: TRBV29-1; clone size: .; CDR3 protein: CSVAGQGANTGELFF
J gene: TRBJ2-1; V gene: TRBV21-1; clone size: medium-sized; CDR3 protein: CASSKLAGGVNEQFF
J gene: TRBJ2-7; V gene: TRBV21-1; clone size: .; CDR3 protein: CASSKGPPPYEQYF
J gene: TRBJ2-7; V gene: TRBV9; clone size: .; CDR3 protein: CASSVGLGQSSYEQYF
J gene: TRBJ2-7; V gene: TRBV4-3; clone size: .; CDR3 protein: CASSQSSTATYEQYF
J gene: TRBJ2-1; V gene: TRBV11-3; clone size: .; CDR3 protein: CASSLEAGLDEQFF
J gene: TRBJ2-1; V gene: TRBV4-1; clone size: .; CDR3 protein: CASSQAALSSYNEQFF
J gene: TRBJ1-1; V gene: TRBV25-1; clone size: .; CDR3 protein: CASSQWSEAFF